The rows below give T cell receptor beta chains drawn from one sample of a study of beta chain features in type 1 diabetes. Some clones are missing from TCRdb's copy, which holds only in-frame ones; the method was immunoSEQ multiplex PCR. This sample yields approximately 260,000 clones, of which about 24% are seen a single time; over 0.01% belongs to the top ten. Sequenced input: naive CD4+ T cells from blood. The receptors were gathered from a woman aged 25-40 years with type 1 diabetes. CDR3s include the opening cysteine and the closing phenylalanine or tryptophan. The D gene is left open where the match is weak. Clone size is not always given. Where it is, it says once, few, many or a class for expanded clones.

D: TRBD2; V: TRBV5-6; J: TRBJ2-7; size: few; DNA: TGTGCCAGCAGCCTGGGACTAGATTCCTACGAGCAGTACTTC; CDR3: CASSLGLDSYEQYF
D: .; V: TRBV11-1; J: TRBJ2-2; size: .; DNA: TGTGCCAGCAGCTTATCGGCCGGGGAGCTGTTTTTT; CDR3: CASSLSAGELFF
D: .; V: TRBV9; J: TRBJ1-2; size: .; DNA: TGTGCCAGCAGCACCCCTTCAGGTGACGATGGCTACACCTTC; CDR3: CASSTPSGDDGYTF
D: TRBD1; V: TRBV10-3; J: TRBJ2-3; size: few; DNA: TGTGCCATCAGTTCTTCGCGACAGGGCCCAGATACGCAGTATTTT; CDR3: CAISSSRQGPDTQYF
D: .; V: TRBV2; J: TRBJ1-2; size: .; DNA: TGTGCCAGCAAACAGGGCAACCCCAACTATGGCTACACCTTC; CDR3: CASKQGNPNYGYTF
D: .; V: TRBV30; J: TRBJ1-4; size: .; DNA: TGTGCCTGGCATCCCGAGCGGGGTAATGAAAAACTGTTTTTT; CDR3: CAWHPERGNEKLFF
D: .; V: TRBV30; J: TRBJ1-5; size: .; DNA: TGTGCCTGGAGTGCGGGGGGCGATCAGCCCCAGCATTTT; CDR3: CAWSAGGDQPQHF
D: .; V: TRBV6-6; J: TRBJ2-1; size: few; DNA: TGTGCCAGCAGGAGGACTGGTAATGAGCAGTTCTTC; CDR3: CASRRTGNEQFF
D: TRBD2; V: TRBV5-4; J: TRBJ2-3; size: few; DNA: TGTGCCAGCAGCTTGGCCCCGGGACTAGAGAGCACAGATACGCAGTATTTT; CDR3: CASSLAPGLESTDTQYF
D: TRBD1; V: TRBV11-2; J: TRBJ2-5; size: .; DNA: TGTGCCAGCAGAAGACAGGGCCAAGAGACCCAGTACTTC; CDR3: CASRRQGQETQYF
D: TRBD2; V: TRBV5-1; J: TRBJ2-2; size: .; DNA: TGCGCCAGCAGCTTGAGGTTAGCGGGAGATGTCACCGGGGAGCTGTTTTTT; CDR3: CASSLRLAGDVTGELFF
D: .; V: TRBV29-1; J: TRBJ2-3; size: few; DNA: TGCAGCGTTGAATCCGGCACAGATACGCAGTATTTT; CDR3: CSVESGTDTQYF
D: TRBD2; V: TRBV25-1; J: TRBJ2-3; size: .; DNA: TGTGCCAGCAGTGAACTAGCGGGAGGGAAGGATACGCAGTATTTT; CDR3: CASSELAGGKDTQYF
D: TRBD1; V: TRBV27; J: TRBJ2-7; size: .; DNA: TGTGCCAGCAGGCCCCGACCGGGACAGGGACCCTACGAGCAGTACTTC; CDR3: CASRPRPGQGPYEQYF
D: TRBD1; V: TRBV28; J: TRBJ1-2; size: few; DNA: TGTGCCAGCAGTCCCGGGACAGGGGCTACCCATGGCTACACCTTC; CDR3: CASSPGTGATHGYTF
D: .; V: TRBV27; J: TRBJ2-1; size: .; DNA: TGTGCCAGCAGTGAGAACAATGAGCAGTTCTTC; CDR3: CASSENNEQFF
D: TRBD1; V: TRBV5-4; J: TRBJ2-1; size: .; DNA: TGTGCCAGCAGCAAACCGGGACAGCTCTACAATGAGCAGTTCTTC; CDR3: CASSKPGQLYNEQFF
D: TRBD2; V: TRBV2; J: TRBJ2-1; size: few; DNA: TGTGCCAGCAGTGAAGGGACTAGCGGGAGTTTGTATGAGCAGTTCTTC; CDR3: CASSEGTSGSLYEQFF
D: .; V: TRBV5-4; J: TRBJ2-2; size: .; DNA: TGTGCCAGCAGCTTTTTGAGCACCGGGGAGCTGTTTTTT; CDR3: CASSFLSTGELFF
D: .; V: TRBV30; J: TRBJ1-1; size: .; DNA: TGTGCCTGGAGTGGACACGGGGGGAACACTGAAGCTTTCTTT; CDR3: CAWSGHGGNTEAFF
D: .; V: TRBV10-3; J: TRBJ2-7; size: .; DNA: TGTGCCATCAGTGAGGCAGGGGAAGGGCGCGAGCAGTACTTC; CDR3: CAISEAGEGREQYF
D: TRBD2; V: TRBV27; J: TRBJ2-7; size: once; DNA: TGTGCCAGCAGTTCAGTACTAGCGGGAGTCTACGAGCAGTACTTC; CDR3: CASSSVLAGVYEQYF
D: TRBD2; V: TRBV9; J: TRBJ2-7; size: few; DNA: TGTGCCAGCAGCGCAGGAGCCCTAGCGGGGGACTACGAGCAGTACTTC; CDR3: CASSAGALAGDYEQYF
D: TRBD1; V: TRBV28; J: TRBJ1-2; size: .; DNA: TGTGCCAGCAGTTTACCGACAGGGAGTGGCTATGGCTACACCTTC; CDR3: CASSLPTGSGYGYTF
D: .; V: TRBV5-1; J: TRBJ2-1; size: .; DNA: TGCGCCAGCAGCTCGATTAGCGGAAACAATGAGCAGTTCTTC; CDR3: CASSSISGNNEQFF
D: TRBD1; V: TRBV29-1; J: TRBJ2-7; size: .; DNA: TGCAGCGTCGCTTGGGACAGGAGTTACGAGCAGTACTTC; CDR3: CSVAWDRSYEQYF
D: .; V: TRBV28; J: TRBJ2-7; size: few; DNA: TGTGCCAGCATAGGTGTGGGGGGTAGGCCTACCTACGAGCAGTACTTC; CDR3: CASIGVGGRPTYEQYF
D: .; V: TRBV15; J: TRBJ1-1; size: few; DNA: TGTGCCACCCAGCAACAGGAGAACACTGAAGCTTTCTTT; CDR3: CATQQQENTEAFF
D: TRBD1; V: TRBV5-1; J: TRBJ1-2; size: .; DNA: TGCGCCAGCGCGGAACAGGGGTACATGGAGGATGGCTACACCTTC; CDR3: CASAEQGYMEDGYTF
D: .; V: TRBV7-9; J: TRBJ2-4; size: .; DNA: TGTGCCAGCAGCGGGGGGACGGATTACTTTACCAAAAACATTCAGTACTTC; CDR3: CASSGGTDYFTKNIQYF
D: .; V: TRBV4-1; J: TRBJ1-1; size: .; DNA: TGCGCCAGCAGCCTAACTAGAGACCAAAAGGGCCCGAACACTGAAGCTTTCTTT; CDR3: CASSLTRDQKGPNTEAFF
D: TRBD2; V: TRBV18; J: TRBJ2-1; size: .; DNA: TGTGCCAGCTCACCGCGACTAGCGGGAGGACTGTACAATGAGCAGTTCTTC; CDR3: CASSPRLAGGLYNEQFF
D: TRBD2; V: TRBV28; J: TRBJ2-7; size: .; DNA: TGTGCCAGCAGTTTGCGGGAGGGGGCCTACGAGCAGTGCTTC; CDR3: CASSLREGAYEQCF
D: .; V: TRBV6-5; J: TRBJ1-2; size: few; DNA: TGTGCCAGCAGTTACTCGGCAGGGGTGTTAGGTGGCTACACCTTC; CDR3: CASSYSAGVLGGYTF
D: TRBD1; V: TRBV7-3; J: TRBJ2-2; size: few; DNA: TGTGCCAGCAGCAGGGACAGGGCAAAGGAGCTGTTTTTT; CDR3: CASSRDRAKELFF
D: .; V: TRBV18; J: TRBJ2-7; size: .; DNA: TGTGCCAGCTCACCAAGGGCGCGGGACGGGACCTACGAGCAGTACTTC; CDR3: CASSPRARDGTYEQYF
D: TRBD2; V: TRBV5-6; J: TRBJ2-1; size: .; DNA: TGTGCCAGCACCCTAACTTGGCGTCCTAGCGGGAGGTCCAATGAGCAGTTCTTC; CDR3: CASTLTWRPSGRSNEQFF
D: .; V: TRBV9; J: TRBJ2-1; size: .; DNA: TGTGCCAGCAGCGTAGTCCCCTCTAACCATGAGCAGTTCTTC; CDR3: CASSVVPSNHEQFF
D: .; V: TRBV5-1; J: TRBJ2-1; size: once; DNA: TGCGCCAGCAGCTTCTGGCTAGCAGGAGAGTTCAATGAGCAGTTCTTC; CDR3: CASSFWLAGEFNEQFF
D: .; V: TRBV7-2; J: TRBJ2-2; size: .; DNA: TGTGCCAGCAGCCCTGGGCGGGTCGGGGAGCTGTTTTTT; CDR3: CASSPGRVGELFF
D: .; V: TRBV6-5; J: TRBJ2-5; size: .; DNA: TGTGCCAGCAGTTCGTGGGGCAGCCATCAAGAGACCCAGTACTTC; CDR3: CASSSWGSHQETQYF
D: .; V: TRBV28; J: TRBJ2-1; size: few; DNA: TGTGCCAGCACGATCGACCCGACTGTCCACAATGAGCAGTTCTTC; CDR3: CASTIDPTVHNEQFF
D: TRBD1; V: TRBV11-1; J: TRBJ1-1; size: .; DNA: TGTGCCAGCAGCTTAGGACAGGGAGTGAACACTGAAGCTTTCTTT; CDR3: CASSLGQGVNTEAFF